This TCR beta chain was observed in a study of cytomegalovirus exposure and HLA in healthy donors. It was with 60 Vbeta and 13 Jbeta primers that the PCR ran. Assay used: immunoSEQ multiplex PCR; TCRdb lists only in-frame clones, some missing. The sample consists of 70,000 to 95,000 clones, approximately 84% of them appearing once. The CDR3 extends over 12 amino acids. V lost 2 bases and J 5 bases, leaving 7 bases between the germline ends. Germline CDR1 and CDR2: SGHTS and YDEGEE. This chain uses TRBV5-8 with TRBJ1-2; the D gene is possibly TRBD1 (5 bases). This receptor was identified in a young woman in good health and CMV-seropositive. The sample taken for sequencing was PBMCs. The CDR3 reads CASSFRGYGYTF. CDR3 sequence (DNA): TGTGCCAGCAGCTTTAGGGGTTATGGCTACACCTTC.